This entry lists 29 T cell receptor beta chains sequenced from one sample in a study of cytomegalovirus exposure and HLA in healthy donors. Both 60 Vbeta primers and 13 Jbeta primers went into the PCR. Only in-frame clones appear in the TCRdb table, and some are missing; sequencing was by immunoSEQ multiplex PCR. The data hold roughly 110,000 clones, with roughly 80% observed a single time. Sequences were obtained from PBMCs. The receptors derive from a man aged 25 to 45 in good health and CMV-seropositive.

The chain combines TRBV4-1 with TRBJ1-5; TRBD1 agrees at 8 bases. Germline V gives CDR1 MGHRA, CDR2 YSYEKL. CDR3 size: 16 residues. With 5 bases clipped from V and 1 base from J, the junction kept 7 bases outside the gene matches. The CDR3 nucleotides read TGCGCCAGCAGCTACTTAGACAGGGGCAGCAATCAGCCCCAGCATTTT. Translation gives CASSYLDRGSNQPQHF.

This clone was observed a few times. The chain joins TRBV19 to TRBJ1-4; the D gene is possibly TRBD1 (5 bases). V lost 4 bases, J lost 7 bases, and 10 bases lay in between. The CDR3 sequence is 13 residues long. Germline loops: CDR1 LNHDA, CDR2 SQIVND (reference sequence). The CDR3 region is CASSTAGFEKLFF. The CDR3 DNA sequence: TGTGCCAGTAGTACGGCAGGGTTTGAAAAACTGTTTTTT.

The V call is TRBV27, the J call TRBJ1-5; TRBD1 matches at 10 bases. The CDR3 length is 18 residues. The germline CDR1 and CDR2 sequences are MNHEY and SMNVEV (reference sequence). Trimming removed 2 bases from V and 7 bases from J; junction bases left unmatched: 14. The CDR3 bases are TGTGCCAGCAGTTTAATTAAAGGGGGGACAGGGGCCGTACAGCCCCAGCATTTT. It is translated as CASSLIKGGTGAVQPQHF.

The chain carries TRBV15 and TRBJ1-2; tentative D call: TRBD1 (5 bases). Trimming took 0 bases from V and 4 from J, leaving 12 bases between them. This CDR3 has 15 residues. Germline CDR1 is LNHNV and CDR2 is YYDKDF (reference sequence). As DNA, the CDR3 is TGTGCCACCAGCAGAGATCCAGGGATCAGCTATGGCTACACCTTC. Translating it yields CATSRDPGISYGYTF.

For the CDR3, the DNA is TGCGCCAGCAGCTTGAGCAGGGACACCGGGGAGCTGTTTTTT. Translated: CASSLSRDTGELFF. This chain links TRBV5-1 with TRBJ2-2, with D possibly TRBD1 on 5 matching bases. Trimming left V 1 base short and J 3 bases short, with 7 bases between. The germline CDR1 and CDR2 sequences are SGHRS and YFSETQ. The CDR3 extends over 14 amino acids.

The chain carries TRBV6-5 and TRBJ2-5; a weak D match, TRBD2 (5 bases). CDR1 and CDR2 (germline): MNHEY, SVGAGI. Trimming took 11 bases from V and 7 from J, leaving 20 bases between them. The CDR3 has 13 amino acids. Here the CDR3 DNA reads TGTGCCTCGTGTGGGAGCGTTGGTGGGACCCAGTACTTC. The encoded protein is CASCGSVGGTQYF.

The V and J genes are TRBV18 and TRBJ2-1; D unresolved. The CDR3 spans 13 residues. Germline V lookup: CDR1 KGHSH, CDR2 LQKENI. Trimming removed 5 bases at V and 7 bases at J, with 12 bases between. CDR3 in DNA: TGTGCCAGCTCAGGGCCCGCCCGAAATGAGCAGTTCTTC. Translated, it gives CASSGPARNEQFF.

The chain carries TRBV11-2 and TRBJ1-1, with 7 bases that match TRBD1. V dropped 7 bases and J dropped 10; count of bases not matched to a gene: 9. CDR1 SGHAT and CDR2 FQNNGV come from the germline V gene. There are 12 residues in the CDR3. CDR3 residues: CASTHQGGRAFF. The DNA for the CDR3 is TGTGCCAGCACCCACCAGGGGGGCAGAGCTTTCTTT.

The rearrangement uses TRBV2 and TRBJ2-7, with D maybe TRBD2 (5 bases). Trimming removed 6 bases from V and 2 bases from J, with 14 bases in between. CDR3 length: 14 amino acids. Germline loops: CDR1 SNHLY, CDR2 FYNNEI. The CDR3 loop reads CASRDPGITYEQYF. The CDR3 nucleotides are TGTGCCAGCAGGGACCCGGGGATTACCTACGAGCAGTACTTC. The full variable domain, with the rest looked up from reference TRBV2 and TRBJ2-7, is EPEVTQTPSHQVTQMGQEVILRCVPISNHLYFYWYRQILGQKVEFLVSFYNNEISEKSEIFDDQFSVERPDGSNFTLKIRSTKLEDSAMYFCASRDPGITYEQYFGPGTRLTVT.

The chain joins TRBV9 to TRBJ2-5; unclear D gene. TRBJ2-7 matches the DNA end more closely, so the J call is doubtful. The CDR3 spans 16 residues. Germline CDR1 SGDLS, CDR2 YYNGEE. The CDR3 region is CASSVEGPAWGYEQYF. DNA of the CDR3: TGTGCCAGCAGCGTAGAAGGGCCAGCTTGGGGCTACGAGCAGTACTTC.

The chain couples TRBV6-4 to TRBJ2-6; no definite D call. The CDR3 contains 15 residues. CDR1 and CDR2 (germline): MRHNA, SNTAGT. V lost 7 bases and J 4 bases, leaving 14 bases between the germline ends. This CDR3 reads CASKASSGGANVLTF. CDR3 nucleotides: TGTGCCAGCAAGGCGTCCTCCGGGGGGGCCAACGTCCTGACTTTC.

V and J are TRBV7-8 and TRBJ2-1, with D tentatively TRBD2 (5 bases). This CDR3 is 14 amino acids long. V lost 5 bases to trimming and J lost 7 bases, with 15 bases between them. Germline-derived CDR1 and CDR2 are SGHVS and FQNEAQ. In DNA form, the CDR3 reads TGTGCCAGCAGCCCGTTCGGGGTCAGGAATGAGCAGTTCTTC. Translated, it gives CASSPFGVRNEQFF.

V gene TRBV2 combines with J gene TRBJ2-2; possibly TRBD1 for D (5 bases). The germline V gene encodes CDR1 SNHLY and CDR2 FYNNEI. The germline V and J ends were trimmed by 6 bases and 4 bases, with 12 bases remaining between them. The CDR3 is 14 residues long. CDR3 DNA: TGTGCCAGCAGATCACAGGTACCCACCGGGGAGCTGTTTTTT. The encoded protein is CASRSQVPTGELFF.

The chain combines TRBV12-5 with TRBJ1-2, with 9 positions matching TRBD1. This CDR3 has 12 amino acids. CDR1 and CDR2 from the germline V gene are LGHNT and FRNRAP. Germline trimming cut 6 bases from V and 8 bases from J; bases unmatched to any gene: 4. This CDR3 reads CASGTGGEGYTF. The CDR3 DNA follows: TGTGCTAGTGGAACAGGGGGCGAAGGCTACACCTTC.

This chain connects TRBV15 to TRBJ1-3; unclear D gene. Trimming removed 5 bases from V and 7 bases from J, with 18 bases in between. CDR3 size: 15 residues. Germline CDR1 is LNHNV and CDR2 is YYDKDF (reference sequence). CDR3 bases: TGTGCCACCAGCCCCGGGCCCTCGGGAAGGAACACCATATATTTT. Protein sequence: CATSPGPSGRNTIYF.

The V call is TRBV6-5, the J call TRBJ1-2; D is unclear. V was clipped by 6 bases and J by 3 bases, with 11 bases between them. CDR1 and CDR2 (germline): MNHEY, SVGAGI. The CDR3 is 13 residues long. CDR3 sequence reads: CASSPWQDYGYTF. The CDR3 nucleotides are TGTGCCAGCAGCCCTTGGCAGGACTATGGCTACACCTTC.

This clone came up a few times. The J gene is TRBJ2-1, the V gene TRBV20-1; 7 positions match TRBD2. CDR1 is DFQATT and CDR2 is SNEGSKA in the germline V gene (reference sequence). This CDR3 comprises 11 residues. The trim removed 6 bases at V and 9 bases at J, leaving 5 bases unmatched. For the CDR3, the DNA is TGCAGTGCCAGGGACTACTCTGAGCAGTTCTTC. Its translation: CSARDYSEQFF.

The CDR3 bases are TGTGCCAGCAGCCCCCAGAGGAGCGAGCAGTTCTTC. This translates into CASSPQRSEQFF. This sequence joins TRBV13 and TRBJ2-1; no definite D call. V was pared by 5 bases and J by 10 bases, with 12 bases between. Germline CDR1 is PRHDT and CDR2 is FYEKMQ (reference sequence). This CDR3 spans 12 amino acids. Drawing the rest from reference TRBV13 and TRBJ2-1, the complete variable domain is AAGVIQSPRHLIKEKRETATLKCYPIPRHDTVYWYQQGPGQDPQFLISFYEKMQSDKGSIPDRFSAQQFSDYHSELNMSSLELGDSALYFCASSPQRSEQFFGPGTRLTVL.

This chain uses TRBV6-5 with TRBJ2-2; D perhaps matches TRBD2 (5 bases). Germline V gives CDR1 MNHEY, CDR2 SVGAGI. The CDR3 is 15 amino acids. The V and J ends lost 5 bases and 0 bases respectively, with 10 bases between them. The CDR3 reads CASSTAVANTGELFF. CDR3 nucleotides: TGTGCCAGCAGTACAGCGGTAGCGAACACCGGGGAGCTGTTTTTT.

The chain has TRBV27 and TRBJ1-4; D may be TRBD1 (5 bases). Trimming cost V 7 bases and J 7 bases, with 13 bases left between them. Germline-derived CDR1 and CDR2 are MNHEY and SMNVEV (reference sequence). This CDR3 region has 13 residues. Here the CDR3 DNA reads TGTGCCAGCACACTAAGGAGGGGTGAAAAACTGTTTTTT. Translating it yields CASTLRRGEKLFF.

The V and J genes are TRBV9 and TRBJ2-1; 10 nucleotides line up with TRBD2. The V segment lost 4 bases and the J segment 2 bases; nucleotides outside the gene matches: 3. CDR3 size: 15 residues. In germline, CDR1 is SGDLS, CDR2 YYNGEE. The CDR3 bases are TGTGCCAGCAGCCTTGGACTAGCGGCCTACAATGAGCAGTTCTTC. Its protein product is CASSLGLAAYNEQFF.

This clone was seen more than once but under ten times. This chain links TRBV19 with TRBJ1-1; unclear D gene. There are 12 residues in the CDR3. Trimming removed 8 bases at V and 4 bases at J, with 11 bases between. Per the germline V gene, CDR1 is LNHDA and CDR2 is SQIVND (reference sequence). The DNA for the CDR3 is TGTGCCAGTGCAATTTCGGGCACTGAAGCTTTCTTT. Its translation is CASAISGTEAFF.

In this sample, this clone turned up once. V is TRBV11-2 and J is TRBJ2-7, with 9 positions matching TRBD1. Germline V gives CDR1 SGHAT, CDR2 FQNNGV. V was pared by 2 bases and J by 5 bases, with 4 bases of the junction left unmatched. The CDR3 length is 14 residues. CDR3 sequence reads: CASSLSGTGNEQYF. DNA of the CDR3: TGTGCCAGCAGCTTATCCGGGACAGGGAACGAGCAGTACTTC.

This chain links TRBV5-1 with TRBJ2-3; 10 bases align to TRBD2. This CDR3 is built from 16 residues. The germline V gene has CDR1 SGHRS and CDR2 YFSETQ. Germline trimming cut 6 bases from V and 1 base from J; bases unmatched to any gene: 8. In nucleotides, the CDR3 is TGCGCCAGCAACCCGACCGGGACTAGCGGCACAGATACGCAGTATTTT. This sequence encodes CASNPTGTSGTDTQYF.

The table lists this clone with a count of one. The gene calls are TRBV4-2 and TRBJ2-3; TRBD2 matches 8 bases. The V gene end was trimmed by 2 bases and the J gene end by 6 bases; junction bases not matched to a gene: 13. The CDR3 spans 17 residues. The germline CDR1 and CDR2 sequences are LGHNA and YNFKEQ. The CDR3 DNA sequence: TGTGCCAGCAGCCAAACGAGGGGGACTAGGCGGGGGGATACGCAGTATTTT. Its translation: CASSQTRGTRRGDTQYF.

Details on this clone: The junction does not match germline at one end; this may be a read error. The chain has TRBV10-3 and TRBJ2-7; a possible D gene is TRBD2 (6 bases). The germline gives CDR1 ENHRY, CDR2 SYGVKD. The length of the CDR3 is 13 residues. The CDR3 nucleotides read TGTGCCATCAGCCGGGGGATCTCCCACGAGCAGTACTTC. It encodes CAISRGISHEQYF.

This clone was counted a few times. V is TRBV18 and J is TRBJ2-7; TRBD1 aligns across 7 bases. Losses at the gene ends were 3 bases for V and 7 bases for J; bases not matched to a gene: 9. The germline CDR1 and CDR2 sequences are KGHSH and LQKENI. The CDR3 loop spans 14 amino acids. CDR3 amino acids: CASSPANRGGEQYF. DNA for the CDR3: TGTGCCAGCTCACCGGCCAACAGGGGTGGGGAGCAGTACTTC. Supplemented by reference TRBV18 and TRBJ2-7, the full variable domain reads NAGVMQNPRHLVRRRGQEARLRCSPMKGHSHVYWYRQLPEEGLKFMVYLQKENIIDESGMPKERFSAEFPKEGPSILRIQQVVRGDSAAYFCASSPANRGGEQYFGPGTRLTVT.

J is TRBJ1-6 and V is TRBV6-5, with 8 bases fitting TRBD1. CDR1 is MNHEY, CDR2 SVGAGI, per germline. The CDR3 has 15 residues. V dropped 0 bases and J dropped 11; count of bases not matched to a gene: 6. The chain's CDR3 is CASSYSNRGSAPLHF. DNA of the CDR3: TGTGCCAGCAGTTACTCGAACAGGGGGTCGGCACCCCTCCACTTT.

Comments on this clone: Because the CDR3 is missing its conserved closing phenylalanine or tryptophan, this is likely a read error. This chain joins TRBV10-3 and TRBJ2-7; 11 bases align to TRBD1. V shed 6 bases, J shed 9 bases, and the junction held 13 bases outside the gene matches. The CDR3 totals 15 residues. Germline V gives CDR1 ENHRY, CDR2 SYGVKD. The CDR3 is CAIRPPGQGEGGQYL. CDR3 bases: TGTGCCATCAGACCTCCGGGACAGGGGGAGGGTGGGCAGTACCTC.